This is a list of T cell receptor beta chains from one sample in a study of T cells expressing NK-cell markers. One entry per CDR3 protein, without DNA, is what TCRdb gives after re-calling the 5' RACE reads. The table lists about 150,000 distinct CDR3 sequences. Sequencing was performed on blood T cells: a sorted CD56 or NKG2C T cell subset, CD4+ or CD8+ T cells, or bulk PBMC T cells (not recorded which). The receptor set was obtained from a man aged 18-70 years in good health. The CDR3 runs from the conserved cysteine through the conserved F or W.

CDR3: CASSLGPTGEQYF
J: TRBJ2-7
V: TRBV11-2

CDR3: CATSRERTGGTEAFF
J: TRBJ1-1
V: TRBV15

CDR3: CASSWDRGTDTQYF
J: TRBJ2-3
V: TRBV12-3/TRBV12-4

CDR3: CSARWGGSTDTQYF
J: TRBJ2-3
V: TRBV29-1

CDR3: CASSQSRTGGGALSTDTQYF
J: TRBJ2-3
V: TRBV4-1

CDR3: CASSLWGGNSPLHF
J: TRBJ1-6
V: TRBV28

CDR3: CASSAGRIETQYF
J: TRBJ2-5
V: TRBV7-9

CDR3: CSAEAVGGIEQYF
J: TRBJ2-7
V: TRBV20-1

CDR3: CASSLSWGGVNEKLFF
J: TRBJ1-4
V: TRBV11-2

CDR3: CASSQDIARGITYEQYF
J: TRBJ2-7
V: TRBV4-2

CDR3: CASSVDGTSSYYEQYF
J: TRBJ2-7
V: TRBV9

CDR3: CASSPQRVEYTGELFF
J: TRBJ2-2
V: TRBV12-3/TRBV12-4

CDR3: CASSLLASGGAWVEQFF
J: TRBJ2-1
V: TRBV5-1

CDR3: CSVVWGRGTDTQYF
J: TRBJ2-3
V: TRBV29-1

CDR3: CASSDRDRGLYEQYF
J: TRBJ2-7
V: TRBV27

CDR3: CASSFTIARTGELFF
J: TRBJ2-2
V: TRBV5-1

CDR3: CASRDRGAGEQYF
J: TRBJ2-7
V: TRBV2

CDR3: CSARDLRLEVTYNEQFF
J: TRBJ2-1
V: TRBV20-1

CDR3: CASSYGPGSDYGYTF
J: TRBJ1-2
V: TRBV6-5

CDR3: CASSVRVGVYNEQFF
J: TRBJ2-1
V: TRBV9

CDR3: CASSLDRASWNEQYF
J: TRBJ2-7
V: TRBV11-2

CDR3: CASRRTGTDQPQHF
J: TRBJ1-5
V: TRBV27

CDR3: CASSESKNRAYNEQFF
J: TRBJ2-1
V: TRBV6-1

CDR3: CSARVYGGRSPDTQYF
J: TRBJ2-3
V: TRBV20-1

CDR3: CAPQFRGGPSIAGYEQYF
J: TRBJ2-7
V: TRBV19

CDR3: CASNIRGGGIRETQYF
J: TRBJ2-5
V: TRBV28

CDR3: CASSLVPSGNQETQYF
J: TRBJ2-5
V: TRBV11-2

CDR3: CASSLDSLMNTEAFF
J: TRBJ1-1
V: TRBV6-5

CDR3: CASSLREGGEQFF
J: TRBJ2-1
V: TRBV27

CDR3: CASSSSSGGEQNTQYF
J: TRBJ2-3
V: TRBV7-9

CDR3: CASSLAGDSYNEKLFF
J: TRBJ1-4
V: TRBV5-1

CDR3: CASSPRGGASYNEQFF
J: TRBJ2-1
V: TRBV7-9

CDR3: CASSITGRNYGYTF
J: TRBJ1-2
V: TRBV7-9

CDR3: CASSVGTAEFITDTQYF
J: TRBJ2-3
V: TRBV9

CDR3: CASTTFSFQETQYF
J: TRBJ2-5
V: TRBV12-3/TRBV12-4

CDR3: CASSKRGGPDTQYF
J: TRBJ2-3
V: TRBV13

CDR3: CASSISSYGNTEAFF
J: TRBJ1-1
V: TRBV19

CDR3: CASLSNTEAFF
J: TRBJ1-1
V: TRBV6-5

CDR3: CASSALGTQDSPLHF
J: TRBJ1-6
V: TRBV13

CDR3: CASSGDKGTGTATEAFF
J: TRBJ1-1
V: TRBV2

CDR3: CASSSGTGGVTDTQYF
J: TRBJ2-3
V: TRBV5-1

CDR3: CASSEAPRGVEKEQYF
J: TRBJ2-7
V: TRBV6-1

CDR3: CASSPPGQGKETQYF
J: TRBJ2-5
V: TRBV13

CDR3: CASSQDTGTGNTIYF
J: TRBJ1-3
V: TRBV4-2

CDR3: CASSPTPPGTSGGPSYNEQFF
J: TRBJ2-1
V: TRBV6-2/TRBV6-3